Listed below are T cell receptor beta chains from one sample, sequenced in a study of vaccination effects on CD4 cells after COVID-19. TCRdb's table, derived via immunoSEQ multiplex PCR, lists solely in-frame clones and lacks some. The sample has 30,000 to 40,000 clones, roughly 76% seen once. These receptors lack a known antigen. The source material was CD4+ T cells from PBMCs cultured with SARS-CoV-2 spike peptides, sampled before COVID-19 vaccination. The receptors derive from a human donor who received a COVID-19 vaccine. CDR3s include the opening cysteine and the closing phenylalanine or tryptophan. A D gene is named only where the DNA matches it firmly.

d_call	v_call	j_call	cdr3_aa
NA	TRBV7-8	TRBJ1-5	CASSSPRRGGGNQPQHF
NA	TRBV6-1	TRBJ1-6	CASSESSYNSPLHF
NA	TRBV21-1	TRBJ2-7	CASSPHPTGATYEQYF
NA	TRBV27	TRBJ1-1	CASRGLGVTNTEAFF
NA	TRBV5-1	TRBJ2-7	CASSRGGSAYEQYF
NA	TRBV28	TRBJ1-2	CASAYPPHRVVDGAYTF
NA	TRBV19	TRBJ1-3	CASSALTQRPGNTIYF
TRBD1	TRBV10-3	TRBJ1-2	CAIRGTGKRSGYTF
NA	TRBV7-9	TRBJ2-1	CASSLVEDTEQFF
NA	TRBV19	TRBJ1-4	CASSIQGQGSEKLFF
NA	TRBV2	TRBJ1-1	CASKRAGGARNTEAFF
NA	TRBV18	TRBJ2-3	CASSPLAGSTDTQYF
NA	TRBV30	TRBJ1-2	CAWSNAEPTNYGYTF
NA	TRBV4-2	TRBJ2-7	CASSLRDTSLRYEQYF
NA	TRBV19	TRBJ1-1	CASKDGLGGPEAFF
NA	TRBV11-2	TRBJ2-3	CASSLGPERGRDTQYF
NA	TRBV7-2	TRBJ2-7	CASSSQTGNEQYF
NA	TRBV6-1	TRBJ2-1	CASSEGGSYNEQFF
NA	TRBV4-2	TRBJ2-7	CASSQGKGATYEQYF
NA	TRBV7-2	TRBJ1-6	CASSLGPGGSPLHF
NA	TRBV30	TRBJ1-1	CAWSPAGGVNTEAFF
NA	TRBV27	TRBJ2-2	CASSDTWTGELFF
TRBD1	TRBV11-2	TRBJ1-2	CASSLGTTGKGYTF
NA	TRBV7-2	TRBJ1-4	CASSLTGSGEKLFF
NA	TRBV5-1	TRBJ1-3	CASSLESSGNTIYF
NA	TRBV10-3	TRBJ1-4	CAISPGTGNEKLFF
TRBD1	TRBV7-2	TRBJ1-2	CASSNTGEGYTF
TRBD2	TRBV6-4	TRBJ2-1	CASSDSERGGNEQFF
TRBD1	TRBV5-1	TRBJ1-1	CASSKRRQGQGNTEAFF
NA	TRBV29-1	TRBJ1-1	CSTLREMNTEAFF
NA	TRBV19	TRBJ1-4	CASIGGRIAEKLFF
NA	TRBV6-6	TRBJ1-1	CASSYSEEGTEAFF
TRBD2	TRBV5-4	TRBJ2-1	CASSLVWLAGTGNEQFF